The subject of this entry is one TCR beta chain. The sample contains more than one DNA sequence encoding this CDR3. In replicate PCRs of sorted subsets, about 200 ng DNA, 29,000 or so T cell genomes, was used. Measured with immunoSEQ multiplex PCR; TCRdb has only the in-frame clones, and not every one. The sample carries 2 million to 2.5 million clones, approximately 94% recorded once. This sample was included in a study of shared clonotypes between healthy human individuals. The wider study: Donors had three CD4 naive, three CD4 memory, two CD8 naive and one CD8 memory plate apiece.

V lost 5 bases to trimming and J lost 2 bases; unmatched junction nucleotides: 7. Germline CDR1 SGHTA, CDR2 FQGNSA. This CDR3 has 15 residues. The chain employs TRBV7-2 and TRBJ2-7; 9 bases align to TRBD1. Sequencing was done on a sample of naive CD4+ T cells sorted from blood. As to subset: CD45RA+ positively selected. This TCR was recovered from a man younger than 35 in good health. The CDR3 nucleotides are TGTGCCAGCAGCCTGAGGGGACAGGGAGCCTACGAGCAGTACTTC. Amino acid sequence: CASSLRGQGAYEQYF.